This TCR beta chain was retrieved from a study of cytomegalovirus exposure and HLA in healthy donors. Study-wide context: According to later analysis, the same platform produced the 90 to 150 validation and several hundred first-cohort repertoires. Broader study findings: Most observed TCR sequences were rare, whereas some public TCRs were detected in many donors. In vitro, three CMV-associated chains proved specific for CMV antigens.

The roughly 120-subject validation cohort, separate from the 666-subject first cohort, included the donors. Sequenced by immunoSEQ multiplex PCR; TCRdb stores in-frame clones only, minus some. Of about 82,000 clones listed, about 92% were seen once; the top ten hold approximately 0.69%. CDR1 LGHNA and CDR2 YNFKEQ come from the germline V gene. The length of the CDR3 is 15 residues. Trimming pared 4 bases from V and 5 bases from J, leaving 17 bases between. This clone has a single count. Its antigen is currently unknown. This chain connects TRBV4-2 to TRBJ2-5; tentative D call: TRBD1 (5 bases). The clonotype was recovered from a man aged 18-30 years in good health and CMV-seronegative. Specimen: PBMCs. Here the CDR3 DNA reads TGTGCCAGCAGCCTTCGACTCCCTGGGGCGGAGACCCAGTACTTC. Its protein product is CASSLRLPGAETQYF.